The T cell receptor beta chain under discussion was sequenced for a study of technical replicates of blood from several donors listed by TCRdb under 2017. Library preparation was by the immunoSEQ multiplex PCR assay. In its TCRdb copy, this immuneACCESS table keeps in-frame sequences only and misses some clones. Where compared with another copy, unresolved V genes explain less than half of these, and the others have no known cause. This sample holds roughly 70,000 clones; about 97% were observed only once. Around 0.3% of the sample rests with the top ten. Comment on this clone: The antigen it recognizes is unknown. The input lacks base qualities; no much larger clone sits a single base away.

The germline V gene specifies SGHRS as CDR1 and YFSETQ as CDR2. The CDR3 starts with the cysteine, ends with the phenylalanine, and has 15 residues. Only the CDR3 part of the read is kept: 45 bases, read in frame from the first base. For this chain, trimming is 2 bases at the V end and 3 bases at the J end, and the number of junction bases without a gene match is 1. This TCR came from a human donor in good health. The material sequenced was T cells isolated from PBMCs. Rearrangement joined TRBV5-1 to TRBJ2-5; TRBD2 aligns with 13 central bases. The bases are TGCGCCAGCAGCTTACTAGCGGGAGGGGAAGAGACCCAGTACTTC. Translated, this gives CASSLLAGGEETQYF.